This TCR beta chain was retrieved from a study of beta chain features in type 1 diabetes. Study context: Patients were similar to healthy donors in age and gender (as well as in cell yields). Overall study findings and caveats: A pattern of fewer insertions and more deletions at VDJ junctions was seen in type 1 diabetes patients. Among all four CD4+ subsets, Type 1 diabetes patients had TCRB CDR3s that were moderately but significantly shorter.

Germline values: CDR1 SGHDN, CDR2 FVKESK. This CDR3 has 13 amino acids. The V gene lost 4 bases and the J gene lost 5 bases, with 11 bases spanning the gap. This clone was seen at least ten times. No antigen is known for it. This sample also contains other DNA sequences that code for the same CDR3. The isolated RNA, all of it, was reverse transcribed, so expressed TCRB transcripts were what got sequenced. The read count averaged about 3.57 million across naive, central memory and regulatory T cell samples. The table came from immunoSEQ multiplex PCR; TCRdb's copy has only in-frame clones and leaves some out. The top ten clones hold 0.9% to 1.2% of a sample with fewer than 350,000 clones, 8% of them seen once.

What was sequenced was central memory CD4+ T cells from blood. The receptor's source is a woman younger than 35 in good health. The chain couples TRBV14 to TRBJ2-5; D uncertain. DNA of the CDR3: TGTGCCAGCAGCCGCCTAGGTTGGGAGACCCAGTACTTC. It translates to CASSRLGWETQYF.